This passage covers 24 T cell receptor beta chains from one sample sequenced in a study of cytomegalovirus exposure and HLA in healthy donors. Primers: 60 Vbeta forward and 13 Jbeta reverse. Data came from immunoSEQ multiplex PCR; TCRdb stores just in-frame clones and leaves some out. This sample has 120,000 to 150,000 clones, with 73% found just once. The source material was PBMCs. The source is a human donor in good health.

This clone occurred a few times. The chain recombines TRBV13 with TRBJ2-5; 11 nucleotides align to TRBD1. CDR1 is PRHDT, CDR2 FYEKMQ, per germline (reference sequence). Germline trimming cut 5 bases from V and 11 bases from J; bases unmatched to any gene: 16. This CDR3 has 16 amino acids. Written as DNA, the CDR3 is TGTGCCAGCAGCCGTCCGAAAGTGGACAGGGGGCGAGAGCAGTACTTC. Translation: CASSRPKVDRGREQYF.

The V gene is TRBV11-2, the J gene TRBJ1-2; 7 positions match TRBD1. The CDR3 length is 13 residues. V shed 3 bases, J shed 7 bases, and the junction held 5 bases outside the gene matches. Looked up from germline, CDR1 is SGHAT and CDR2 is FQNNGV. In DNA form, the CDR3 reads TGTGCCAGCAGCTTCAGGGGGATTGCTGGCTACACCTTC. Translation: CASSFRGIAGYTF. The full variable domain, with the rest looked up from reference TRBV11-2 and TRBJ1-2, is EAGVAQSPRYKIIEKRQSVAFWCNPISGHATLYWYQQILGQGPKLLIQFQNNGVVDDSQLPKDRFSAERLKGVDSTLKIQPAKLEDSAVYLCASSFRGIAGYTFGSGTRLTVV.

This clone showed up just once. J is TRBJ2-1 and V is TRBV10-3; D remains ambiguous. There are 14 residues in the CDR3. Trimming left V 0 bases short and J 3 bases short, with 6 bases between. Germline V CDR1 and CDR2: ENHRY, SYGVKD. CDR3 amino acids: CAISESTLYNEQFF. As DNA, the CDR3 is TGTGCCATCAGTGAGTCTACTCTCTACAATGAGCAGTTCTTC.

The V gene is TRBV9, the J gene TRBJ2-1, with TRBD2 matching over 12 bases. The CDR3 contains 15 residues. V lost 0 bases to trimming and J lost 12 bases; unmatched junction nucleotides: 7. CDR1 and CDR2 from the germline V gene are SGDLS and YYNGEE. The CDR3 DNA follows: TGTGCCAGCAGCGTAGGGGGCCTAGCGGGGGGGCTGCAGTTCTTC. As protein: CASSVGGLAGGLQFF.

This clone occurred a few times. The rearrangement uses TRBV5-4 and TRBJ2-2, with 7 bases lining up with TRBD1. V trimming: 2 bases; J trimming: 4 bases; junction bases outside the gene matches: 8. The CDR3 consists of 16 residues. The germline V gene encodes CDR1 SGHNT and CDR2 YYREEE (reference sequence). The CDR3: CASSFYRQGPTGELFF. The CDR3 region has the DNA TGTGCCAGCAGCTTCTACCGACAGGGACCCACCGGGGAGCTGTTTTTT.

The chain recombines TRBV19 with TRBJ2-2, with 10 bases matching TRBD1. Per the germline V gene, CDR1 is LNHDA and CDR2 is SQIVND (reference sequence). CDR3 length: 16 amino acids. Trimming cost V 6 bases and J 8 bases; bases outside gene matches: 12. The CDR3: CASSPAGQGSRGELFF. CDR3 DNA sequence: TGTGCCAGTAGCCCGGCGGGACAGGGGTCCCGGGGGGAGCTGTTTTTT.

The gene calls are TRBV5-1 and TRBJ2-5, with TRBD2 matching over 15 bases. J was trimmed by 4 bases and V by 3 bases; bases with no gene match: 10. This CDR3 is built from 18 residues. Germline V CDR1 and CDR2: SGHRS, YFSETQ. The CDR3 spells CASSYGLAGGPGGETQYF. The CDR3, as DNA: TGCGCCAGCAGCTACGGACTAGCGGGAGGGCCAGGTGGAGAGACCCAGTACTTC.

This chain connects TRBV5-4 to TRBJ2-7; the match to TRBD2 covers 10 bases. Germline lookup yields CDR1 SGHNT and CDR2 YYREEE (reference sequence). The length of the CDR3 is 15 residues. Trimming at V came to 5 bases and at J to 0 bases, leaving 5 bases not matched to a gene. As DNA, the CDR3 is TGTGCCAGCAGTCAAAGCGGGGGGGTCTCCTACGAGCAGTACTTC. It specifies CASSQSGGVSYEQYF.

This CDR3 is CASSSQTGDQAFF. The DNA of the CDR3 is TGTGCCAGCAGCTCCCAGACAGGGGATCAAGCTTTCTTT. The chain is built from TRBV7-9 and TRBJ1-1; the match to TRBD1 covers 8 bases. V lost 4 bases, J lost 9 bases, and 7 bases stayed unmatched. Germline values: CDR1 SEHNR, CDR2 FQNEAQ (reference sequence). The CDR3 is made up of 13 amino acids.

The rearrangement uses TRBV28 and TRBJ2-7; unclear D gene. The CDR3 totals 11 residues. Trimming took 7 bases from V and 3 from J, leaving 7 bases between them. CDR1 MDHEN and CDR2 SYDVKM come from the germline V gene. The CDR3 region is CASTPGYEQYF. Here the CDR3 DNA reads TGTGCCAGCACCCCAGGCTACGAGCAGTACTTC. The full variable domain, completed using reference TRBV28 and TRBJ2-7, is DVKVTQSSRYLVKRTGEKVFLECVQDMDHENMFWYRQDPGLGLRLIYFSYDVKMKEKGDIPEGYSVSREKKERFSLILESASTNQTSMYLCASTPGYEQYFGPGTRLTVT.

The chain carries TRBV29-1 and TRBJ1-1; D remains unclear. V dropped 5 bases and J dropped 8 bases, with 12 bases sitting between them. CDR1 SQVTM and CDR2 ANQGSEA come from the germline V gene. The CDR3 consists of 11 residues. The CDR3 sequence is CSVQTHLEAFF. In DNA form, the CDR3 reads TGCAGCGTTCAAACCCACCTAGAAGCTTTCTTT.

The chain is built from TRBV6-6 and TRBJ2-1; D is perhaps TRBD2 (5 bases). The CDR3 sequence is 14 residues long. V was cut by 2 bases and J by 0 bases, with 5 bases left in between. Germline CDR1 MNHNY, CDR2 SVGAGI (reference sequence). Here the CDR3 reads CASSYRDSYNEQFF. In nucleotides, the CDR3 is TGTGCCAGCAGTTACCGGGACTCCTACAATGAGCAGTTCTTC.

This clone was recorded only once. The rearrangement uses TRBV20-1 and TRBJ1-6, with D perhaps matching TRBD1 (5 bases). Between the trimmed V and J ends, which lost 3 bases and 14 bases, there was a span of 8 bases. The CDR3 loop spans 10 amino acids. Germline CDR1 DFQATT, CDR2 SNEGSKA (reference sequence). The CDR3 coding sequence is TGCAGTGCTAGGGAGGGGACCCTCCACTTT. Translated, it gives CSAREGTLHF.

This clone turned up a few times. This chain connects TRBV7-9 to TRBJ1-2; D unclear. The CDR3 is 13 residues long. Germline CDR1 is SEHNR and CDR2 is FQNEAQ (reference sequence). The V gene lost 5 bases and the J gene lost 4 bases, with 11 bases spanning the gap. DNA of the CDR3: TGTGCCAGCAGCGAGGCGGGAGGCTATGGCTACACCTTC. As protein: CASSEAGGYGYTF.

The genes are TRBV7-6 and TRBJ2-7; 10 bases fit TRBD1. CDR3 size: 15 residues. The V segment lost 5 bases and the J segment 1 base; nucleotides outside the gene matches: 5. Germline V gives CDR1 SGHVS, CDR2 FNYEAQ. The CDR3 region is CASSPRQGASYEQYF. DNA for the CDR3: TGTGCCAGCAGCCCCAGACAGGGGGCTTCCTACGAGCAGTACTTC. The full variable domain, in which reference TRBV7-6 and TRBJ2-7 provide the parts outside the CDR3, is GAGVSQSPRYKVTKRGQDVALRCDPISGHVSLYWYRQALGQGPEFLTYFNYEAQQDKSGLPNDRFSAERPEGSISTLTIQRTEQRDSAMYRCASSPRQGASYEQYFGPGTRLTVT.

The V and J genes are TRBV6-5 and TRBJ1-2; TRBD1 matches at 7 bases. Trimming at V came to 6 bases and at J to 2 bases, leaving 0 bases not matched to a gene. Germline V gene data show CDR1 as MNHEY and CDR2 as SVGAGI. The CDR3 consists of 12 residues. Here the CDR3 DNA reads TGTGCCAGCAGGGACAGGAACTATGGCTACACCTTC. Protein product: CASRDRNYGYTF.

The gene calls are TRBV5-4 and TRBJ2-3; TRBD1 might be the D (6 bases). The V and J ends lost 0 bases and 6 bases respectively, with 11 bases between them. CDR3 length equals 14 residues. Germline V CDR1 and CDR2: SGHNT, YYREEE (reference sequence). CDR3 loop: CASSLVGARDTQYF. The CDR3 DNA sequence: TGTGCCAGCAGCTTGGTGGGGGCCAGGGATACGCAGTATTTT.

This clone was detected only a few times. The chain combines TRBV6-1 with TRBJ1-1; tentatively, D is TRBD1 (6 bases). Trimming shortened V by 6 bases and J by 8 bases, and 13 bases separated the two germline ends. The germline V gene encodes CDR1 MNHNS and CDR2 SASEGT. This CDR3 has 12 residues. The CDR3 sequence: CASRLQGLEAFF. In DNA form, the CDR3 reads TGTGCCAGCAGACTACAGGGTCTGGAAGCTTTCTTT.

The chain employs TRBV12-5 and TRBJ2-7, with TRBD1 matching 9 bases. Per germline, CDR1 LGHNT and CDR2 FRNRAP. V was pared by 6 bases and J by 4 bases, with 4 bases of the junction left unmatched. The CDR3 contains 13 residues. The CDR3, as DNA: TGTGCTAGTGGCCTAGGGACAGGGTACGAGCAGTACTTC. This gives the protein CASGLGTGYEQYF.

This clone was recorded once. This chain connects TRBV27 to TRBJ2-7; D is perhaps TRBD2 (6 bases). Trimming pared 4 bases from V and 5 bases from J, leaving 9 bases between. In germline, CDR1 is MNHEY, CDR2 SMNVEV (reference sequence). The CDR3 covers 12 residues. CDR3 amino acids: CASSSSGDEQYF. CDR3 in DNA: TGTGCCAGCAGTTCCTCGGGAGACGAGCAGTACTTC.

The chain links TRBV7-9 to TRBJ2-5; 7 nucleotides agree with TRBD2. CDR3 size: 14 residues. Germline trimming cut 5 bases from V and 5 bases from J; bases unmatched to any gene: 8. Per the germline V gene, CDR1 is SEHNR and CDR2 is FQNEAQ (reference sequence). The CDR3 region is CASSHGLVGETQYF. The CDR3 DNA reads as TGTGCCAGCAGCCATGGACTAGTGGGTGAGACCCAGTACTTC. Full variable domain (missing parts from reference TRBV7-9 and TRBJ2-5): DTGVSQNPRHKITKRGQNVTFRCDPISEHNRLYWYRQTLGQGPEFLTYFQNEAQLEKSRLLSDRFSAERPKGSFSTLEIQRTEQGDSAMYLCASSHGLVGETQYFGPGTRLLVL.

This clone appeared a few times. The gene calls are TRBV4-2 and TRBJ1-2; D perhaps matches TRBD1 (6 bases). The germline CDR1 and CDR2 sequences are LGHNA and YNFKEQ. The V end was cut by 0 bases, the J end by 8 bases, with 16 bases between. The CDR3 contains 15 residues. The CDR3, as DNA: TGTGCCAGCAGCCAAGACGCGAACAGGGTTGTAGGCTACACCTTC. Encoded protein: CASSQDANRVVGYTF.

The rearrangement uses TRBV27 and TRBJ2-3; D may be TRBD1 (6 bases). This CDR3 has 16 amino acids. Germline assignment: CDR1 MNHEY and CDR2 SMNVEV (reference sequence). The ends were cut back, 2 bases at V and 4 bases at J, with 16 bases in the middle. The CDR3 nucleotides read TGTGCCAGCAGTTTAGATCCTCAGGGGCGGCCAGATACGCAGTATTTT. As protein: CASSLDPQGRPDTQYF.

This rearrangement joins TRBV27 to TRBJ1-2, with a tentative D call TRBD1 (6 bases). The germline gives CDR1 MNHEY, CDR2 SMNVEV (reference sequence). This CDR3 contains 14 residues. Deletions cut 6 bases from V and 8 bases from J, with 19 bases between. The CDR3 is CASRTTGKVAGYTF. CDR3 sequence (DNA): TGTGCCAGCAGGACCACAGGGAAAGTGGCGGGCTACACCTTC.